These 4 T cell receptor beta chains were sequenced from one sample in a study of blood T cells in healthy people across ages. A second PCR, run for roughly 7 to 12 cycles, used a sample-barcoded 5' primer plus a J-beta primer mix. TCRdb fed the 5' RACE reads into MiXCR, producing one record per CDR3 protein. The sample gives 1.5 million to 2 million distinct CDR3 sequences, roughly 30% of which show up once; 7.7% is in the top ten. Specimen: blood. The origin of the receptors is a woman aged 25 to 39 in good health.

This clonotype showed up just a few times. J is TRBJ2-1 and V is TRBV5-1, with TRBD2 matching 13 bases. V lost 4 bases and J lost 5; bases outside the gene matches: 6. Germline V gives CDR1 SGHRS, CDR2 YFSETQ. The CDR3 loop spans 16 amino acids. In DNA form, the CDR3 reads TGCGCCAGCAGCAAAACCGGGACTAGCGGGGACAATGAGCAGTTCTTC. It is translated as CASSKTGTSGDNEQFF.

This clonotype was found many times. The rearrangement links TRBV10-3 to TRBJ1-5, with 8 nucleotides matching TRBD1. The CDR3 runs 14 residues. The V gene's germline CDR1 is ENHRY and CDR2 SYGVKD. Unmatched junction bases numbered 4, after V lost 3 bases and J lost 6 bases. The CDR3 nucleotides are TGTGCCATCAGTGACGACAGGGGATTTCAGCCCCAGCATTTT. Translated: CAISDDRGFQPQHF.

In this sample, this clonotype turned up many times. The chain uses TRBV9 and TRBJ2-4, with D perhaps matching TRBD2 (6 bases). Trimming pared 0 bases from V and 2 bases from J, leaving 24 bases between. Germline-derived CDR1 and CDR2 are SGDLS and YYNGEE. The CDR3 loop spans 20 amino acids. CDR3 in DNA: TGTGCCAGCAGCGTAGGAAGGGACCTTCAGTCCGGGGGTACCAAAAACATTCAGTACTTC. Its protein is CASSVGRDLQSGGTKNIQYF.

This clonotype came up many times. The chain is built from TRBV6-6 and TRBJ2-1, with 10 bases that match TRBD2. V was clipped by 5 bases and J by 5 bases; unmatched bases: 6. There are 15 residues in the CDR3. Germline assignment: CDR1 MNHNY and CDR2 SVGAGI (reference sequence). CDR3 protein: CASSDQAGGNNEQFF. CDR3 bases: TGTGCCAGCAGTGACCAAGCGGGAGGGAACAATGAGCAGTTCTTC.